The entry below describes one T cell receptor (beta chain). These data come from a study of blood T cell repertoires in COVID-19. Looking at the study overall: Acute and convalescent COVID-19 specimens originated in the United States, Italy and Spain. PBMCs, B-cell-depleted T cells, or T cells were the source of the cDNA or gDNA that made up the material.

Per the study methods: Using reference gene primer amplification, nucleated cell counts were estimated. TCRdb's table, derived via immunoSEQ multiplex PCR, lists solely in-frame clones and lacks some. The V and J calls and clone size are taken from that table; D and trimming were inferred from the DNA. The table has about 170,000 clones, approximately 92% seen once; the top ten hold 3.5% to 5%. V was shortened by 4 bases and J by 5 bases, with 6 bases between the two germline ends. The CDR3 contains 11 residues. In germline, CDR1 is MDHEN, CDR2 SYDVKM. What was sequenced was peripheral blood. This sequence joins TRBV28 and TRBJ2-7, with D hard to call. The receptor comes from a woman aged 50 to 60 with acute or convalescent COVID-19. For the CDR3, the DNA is TGTGCCAGCAGTTCTATGGACGAGCAGTACTTC. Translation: CASSSMDEQYF.